The TCR beta chain under discussion was sequenced for a study of Ad26.COV2.S vaccination and SARS-CoV-2 variants. CDR1 and CDR2 from the germline V gene are SEHNR and FQNEAQ (reference sequence). This CDR3 contains 15 residues. The V gene lost 5 bases and the J gene lost 6 bases, with 17 bases spanning the gap. Only in-frame clones appear in the TCRdb table, and some are missing; sequencing was by immunoSEQ multiplex PCR. The sample shows some 330,000 clones, under 90% of them seen only once. Treatment described: roughly 19 received Ad26.COV2.S at low or high dose, single or two shots; several received placebo; per-sample allocation not given. Following the first vaccine or placebo injection, samples were taken on day 63.

Here the sequenced sample was peripheral blood, taken in a trial of Ad26.COV2.S vaccine versus placebo. The rearrangement uses TRBV7-9 and TRBJ1-5, with TRBD1 as a possible D gene (5 bases). This TCR derives from a person between 18 and 59 years old who received the Ad26.COV2.S COVID-19 vaccine or a placebo. The CDR3 here is CASSPRGQLGQPQHF. In DNA, the CDR3 is TGTGCCAGCAGCCCCCGGGGCCAACTAGGTCAGCCCCAGCATTTT.